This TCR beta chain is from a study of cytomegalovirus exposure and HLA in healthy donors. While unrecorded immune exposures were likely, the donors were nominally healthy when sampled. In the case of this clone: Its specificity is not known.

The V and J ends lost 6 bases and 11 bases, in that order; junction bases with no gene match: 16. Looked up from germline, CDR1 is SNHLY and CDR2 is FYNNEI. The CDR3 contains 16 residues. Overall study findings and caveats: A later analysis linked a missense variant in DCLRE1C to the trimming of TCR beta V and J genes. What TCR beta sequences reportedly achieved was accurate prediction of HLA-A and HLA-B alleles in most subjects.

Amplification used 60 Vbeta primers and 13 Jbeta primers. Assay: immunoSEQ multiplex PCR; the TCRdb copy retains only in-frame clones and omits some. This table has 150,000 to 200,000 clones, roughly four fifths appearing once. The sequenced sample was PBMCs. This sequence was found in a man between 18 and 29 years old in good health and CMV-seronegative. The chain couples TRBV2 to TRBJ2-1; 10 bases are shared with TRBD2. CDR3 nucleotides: TGTGCCAGCAGCAAAGGACTAGCGGAAAGCCGGGGAAAGCAGTTCTTC. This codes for CASSKGLAESRGKQFF.